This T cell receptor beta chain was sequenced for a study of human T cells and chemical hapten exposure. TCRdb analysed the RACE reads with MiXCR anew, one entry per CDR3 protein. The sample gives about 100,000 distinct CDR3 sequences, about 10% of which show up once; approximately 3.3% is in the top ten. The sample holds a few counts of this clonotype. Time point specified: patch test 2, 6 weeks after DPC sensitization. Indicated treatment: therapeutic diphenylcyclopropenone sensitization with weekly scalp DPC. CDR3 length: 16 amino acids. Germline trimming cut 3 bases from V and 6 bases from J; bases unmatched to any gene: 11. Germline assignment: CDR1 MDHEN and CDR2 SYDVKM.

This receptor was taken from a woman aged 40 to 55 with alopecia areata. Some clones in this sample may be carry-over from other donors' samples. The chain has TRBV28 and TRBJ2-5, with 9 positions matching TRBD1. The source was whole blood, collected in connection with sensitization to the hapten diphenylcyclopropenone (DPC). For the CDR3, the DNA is TGTGCCAGCAGTTTCACAGGGGGCTCCAGGGGGCAGACCCAGTACTTC. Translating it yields CASSFTGGSRGQTQYF.